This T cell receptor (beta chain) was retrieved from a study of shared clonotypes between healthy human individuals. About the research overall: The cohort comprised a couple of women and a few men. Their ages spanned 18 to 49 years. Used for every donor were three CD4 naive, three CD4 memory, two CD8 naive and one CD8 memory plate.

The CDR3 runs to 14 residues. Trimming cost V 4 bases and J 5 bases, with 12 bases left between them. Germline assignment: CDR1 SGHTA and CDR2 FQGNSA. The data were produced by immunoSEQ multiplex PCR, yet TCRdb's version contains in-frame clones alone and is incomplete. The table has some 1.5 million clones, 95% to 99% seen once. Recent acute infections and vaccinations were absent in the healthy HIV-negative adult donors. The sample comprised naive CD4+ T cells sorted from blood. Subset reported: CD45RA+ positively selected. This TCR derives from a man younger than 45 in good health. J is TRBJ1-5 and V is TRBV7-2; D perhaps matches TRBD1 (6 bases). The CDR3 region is CASSSQGWDQPQHF. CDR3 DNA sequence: TGTGCCAGCAGCTCACAGGGTTGGGATCAGCCCCAGCATTTT.